These T cell receptor beta chains were read from a single sample in a study of cytomegalovirus exposure and HLA in healthy donors. Clones were sequenced by immunoSEQ multiplex PCR, and TCRdb holds only the in-frame ones, with some missing. The repertoire holds some 190,000 clones, with 82% as singletons. Sequencing was carried out using PBMCs. The origin of the receptors is a middle-aged man in good health and CMV-seronegative. Each CDR3 is given with its conserved first and last residue. D genes are given only for firm matches. Clone sizes are given selectively: once, few, many, or a class where the clone is expanded.

CDR3 DNA	CDR3 protein	V gene	J gene	CDR3 length	clone size	D gene
TGTGCCAGCAGCGTAGGACAGGGGAAGGGAAACACCATATATTTT	CASSVGQGKGNTIYF	TRBV9	TRBJ1-3	15	-	TRBD1
TGTGCCAGCAGACGGGACATGCTATTAGGCGAGCAGTACTTC	CASRRDMLLGEQYF	TRBV5-5	TRBJ2-7	14	-	-
TGTGCCAGCAGCTTAGAAGCCAGGGGCACTGAAGCTTTCTTT	CASSLEARGTEAFF	TRBV7-2	TRBJ1-1	14	few	-
TGTGCCAGCAGCCGGGACAAACAGCCCCAGCATTTT	CASSRDKQPQHF	TRBV7-2	TRBJ1-5	12	-	-
TGTGCCAGCAGCTTAGAGGACGGGACAGGGCTAACGAACACCGGGGAGCTGTTTTTT	CASSLEDGTGLTNTGELFF	TRBV11-3	TRBJ2-2	19	-	TRBD1
TGTGCCAGCAGCTTAGTCGCCTCGGCTAGCGGGGGGGTCGGGGATGAGCAGTTCTTC	CASSLVASASGGVGDEQFF	TRBV7-2	TRBJ2-1	19	-	TRBD2
TGTGCCAGCAGCTTACACATGAACACTGAAGCTTTCTTT	CASSLHMNTEAFF	TRBV7-3	TRBJ1-1	13	-	-
TGTGCCAGCAGTTTGTCTCAGGGGAATGAAAAACTGTTTTTT	CASSLSQGNEKLFF	TRBV28	TRBJ1-4	14	-	-
TGTGCCACCAGCAGAGGAAGAGGAGGGGAGAGCACTGAAGCTTTCTTT	CATSRGRGGESTEAFF	TRBV15	TRBJ1-1	16	-	-
TGCGCCAGCAGCCAAGATACCGAGGAGACCCAGTACTTC	CASSQDTEETQYF	TRBV4-3	TRBJ2-5	13	-	-
TGTGCTAGTCTAGGGGATTCACCCCTCCACTTT	CASLGDSPLHF	TRBV12-5	TRBJ1-6	11	few	-